Listed below are T cell receptor beta chains from one sample, sequenced in a study of blood T cell repertoires in COVID-19. Produced via immunoSEQ multiplex PCR; TCRdb's table is partial and in-frame only. The repertoire holds some 110,000 clones, with 80% to 90% as singletons. Specimen: peripheral blood. The receptors shown here come from a man between 65 and 85 years old who had recovered from COVID-19. CDR3s include the opening cysteine and the closing phenylalanine or tryptophan. The D gene is left open where the match is weak. Not every row has a clone size; where given, it reads once, few, many or a size class.

J gene	D gene	V gene	clone size	CDR3 DNA	CDR3 protein
TRBJ2-7	TRBD1	TRBV2	.	TGTGCCAGCAGAGGGGGCAACGAGCAGTACTTC	CASRGGNEQYF
TRBJ2-3	.	TRBV7-3	.	TGTGCCAGCAGCTTTTCTGGGGGGGCGAGCACAGATACGCAGTATTTT	CASSFSGGASTDTQYF
TRBJ1-2	TRBD1	TRBV24-1	many	TGTGCCACCATCCCCTGGACAGGGTTGGACTATGGCTACACCTTC	CATIPWTGLDYGYTF
TRBJ1-4	TRBD1	TRBV5-1	.	TGCGCCAGCAGCCTATCCCTACAGGGGGCGCTGACTAATGAAAAACTGTTTTTT	CASSLSLQGALTNEKLFF
TRBJ2-1	.	TRBV5-3	.	TGTGCCAGAAGCCTCCCCGGTGGCGGGCACTGTTCCTACAATGAGCAGTTCTTC	CARSLPGGGHCSYNEQFF
TRBJ1-2	.	TRBV7-8	.	TGTGCCAGCAGCTTAGCACTCGCCGGGGGCTACACCTTC	CASSLALAGGYTF
TRBJ2-7	.	TRBV7-2	.	TGTGCCAGCAGCTTAGCCGCGAGCTCTACCTACGAGCAGTACTTC	CASSLAASSTYEQYF
TRBJ1-3	.	TRBV5-1	.	TGCGCCAGCAGCTCCCAAGGGAGCTCTGGAAACACCATATATTTT	CASSSQGSSGNTIYF
TRBJ1-2	TRBD1	TRBV12-5	.	TGTGCTAGTGGTCTAGACAGGGGGCCCTATGGCTACACCTTC	CASGLDRGPYGYTF
TRBJ2-4	TRBD2	TRBV7-2	.	TGTGCCAGCGGAAGCGGGACGGGGATAAACATTCAGTACTTC	CASGSGTGINIQYF
TRBJ2-5	.	TRBV19	.	TGTGCCAGTAGTATCTCCAGGGGAGAGACCCAGTACTTC	CASSISRGETQYF
TRBJ2-7	.	TRBV7-9	.	TGTGCCAGCAGCTTATCTCCCAGAGAGCAGTACTTC	CASSLSPREQYF
TRBJ1-5	.	TRBV7-9	few	TGTGCCAGCAGCCCCCTGACAGATCAGCCCCAGCATTTT	CASSPLTDQPQHF
TRBJ2-7	.	TRBV9	.	TGTGCCAGCAGCGTAGGGGGACAAATACTCTACGAGCAGTACTTC	CASSVGGQILYEQYF
TRBJ2-2	TRBD1	TRBV19	.	TGTGCCAGTAAAGAGACAGGGGACACCGGGGAGCTGTTTTTT	CASKETGDTGELFF